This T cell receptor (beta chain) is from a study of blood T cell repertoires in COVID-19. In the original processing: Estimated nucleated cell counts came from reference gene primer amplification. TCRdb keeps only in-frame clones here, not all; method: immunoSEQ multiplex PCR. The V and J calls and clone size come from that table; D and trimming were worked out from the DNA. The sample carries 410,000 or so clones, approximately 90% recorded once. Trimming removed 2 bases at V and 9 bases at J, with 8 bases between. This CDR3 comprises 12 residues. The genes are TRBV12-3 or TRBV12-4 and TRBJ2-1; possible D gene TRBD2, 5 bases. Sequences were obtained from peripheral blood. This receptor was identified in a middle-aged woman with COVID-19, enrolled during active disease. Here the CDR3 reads CASSLSGSEQFF. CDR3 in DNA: TGTGCCAGCAGTTTAAGTGGGAGTGAGCAGTTCTTC.